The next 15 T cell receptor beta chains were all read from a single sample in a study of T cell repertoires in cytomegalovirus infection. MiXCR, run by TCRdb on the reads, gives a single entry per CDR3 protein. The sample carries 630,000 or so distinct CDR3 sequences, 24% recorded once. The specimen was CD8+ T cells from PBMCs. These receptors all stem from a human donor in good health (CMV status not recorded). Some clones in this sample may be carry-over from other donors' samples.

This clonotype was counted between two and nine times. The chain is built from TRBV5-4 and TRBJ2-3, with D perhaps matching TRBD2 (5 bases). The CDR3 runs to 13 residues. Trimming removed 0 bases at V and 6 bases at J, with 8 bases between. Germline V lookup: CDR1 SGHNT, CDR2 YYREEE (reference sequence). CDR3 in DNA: TGTGCCAGCAGCTTGGGAGGGTTTGATACGCAGTATTTT. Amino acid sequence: CASSLGGFDTQYF.

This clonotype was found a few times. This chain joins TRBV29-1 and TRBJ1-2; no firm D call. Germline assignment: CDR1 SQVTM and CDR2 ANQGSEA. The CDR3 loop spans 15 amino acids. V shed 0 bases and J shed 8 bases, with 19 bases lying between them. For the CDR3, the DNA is TGCAGCGTTGAAGATCTTTGGTCCACCCGCCCCGGCTACACCTTC. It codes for CSVEDLWSTRPGYTF.

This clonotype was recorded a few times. The CDR3 here is CASRPDSIQETQYF. The CDR3 DNA reads as TGTGCCAGCAGGCCCGACAGCATACAAGAGACCCAGTACTTC. V and J are TRBV28 and TRBJ2-5, with D possibly TRBD1 on 5 matching bases. The CDR3 is 14 residues long. Trimming removed 6 bases at V and 2 bases at J, with 13 bases between. CDR1 and CDR2 (germline): MDHEN, SYDVKM.

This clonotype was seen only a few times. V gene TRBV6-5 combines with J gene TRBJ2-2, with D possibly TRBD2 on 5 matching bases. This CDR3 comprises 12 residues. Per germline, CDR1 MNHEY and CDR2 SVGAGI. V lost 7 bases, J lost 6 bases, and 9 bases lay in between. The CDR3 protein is CASTYGAGELFF. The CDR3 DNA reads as TGTGCCAGCACCTACGGGGCCGGGGAGCTGTTTTTT.

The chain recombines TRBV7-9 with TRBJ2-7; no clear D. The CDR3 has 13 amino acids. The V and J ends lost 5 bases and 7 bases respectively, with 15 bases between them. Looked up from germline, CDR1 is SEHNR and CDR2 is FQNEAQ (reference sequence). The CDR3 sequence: CASSPPGQEEQYF. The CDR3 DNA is TGTGCCAGCAGCCCCCCCGGCCAGGAGGAGCAGTACTTC. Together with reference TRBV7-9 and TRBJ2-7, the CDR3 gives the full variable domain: DTGVSQNPRHKITKRGQNVTFRCDPISEHNRLYWYRQTLGQGPEFLTYFQNEAQLEKSRLLSDRFSAERPKGSFSTLEIQRTEQGDSAMYLCASSPPGQEEQYFGPGTRLTVT.

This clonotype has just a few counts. The CDR3 region has the DNA TGTGCCAGCAGCTTGGCCACCAGAAGGACAGGAGTTAATGGCTACACCTTC. Translation: CASSLATRRTGVNGYTF. The rearrangement joins TRBV5-4 to TRBJ1-2, with 7 bases that match TRBD1. In germline, CDR1 is SGHNT, CDR2 YYREEE (reference sequence). The CDR3 is made up of 17 amino acids. V shed 0 bases and J 6 bases; nucleotides not matched to a gene: 14. Full variable domain (missing parts from reference TRBV5-4 and TRBJ1-2): ETGVTQSPTHLIKTRGQQVTLRCSSQSGHNTVSWYQQALGQGPQFIFQYYREEENGRGNFPPRFSGLQFPNYSSELNVNALELDDSALYLCASSLATRRTGVNGYTFGSGTRLTVV.

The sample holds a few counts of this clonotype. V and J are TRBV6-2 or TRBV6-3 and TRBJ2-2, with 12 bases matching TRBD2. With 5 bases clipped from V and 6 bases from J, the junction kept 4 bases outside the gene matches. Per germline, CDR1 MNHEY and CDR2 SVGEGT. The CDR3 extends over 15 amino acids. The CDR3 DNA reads TGTGCCAGCAGTGCTAGCGGGGGGGGGGCCGGGGAGCTGTTTTTT. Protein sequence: CASSASGGGAGELFF.

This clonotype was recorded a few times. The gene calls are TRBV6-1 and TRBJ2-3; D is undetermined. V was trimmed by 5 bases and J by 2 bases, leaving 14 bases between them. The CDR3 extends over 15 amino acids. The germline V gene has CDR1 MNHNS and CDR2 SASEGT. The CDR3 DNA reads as TGTGCCAGCAGTCAAAGACGGCCGAACACAGATACGCAGTATTTT. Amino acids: CASSQRRPNTDTQYF.

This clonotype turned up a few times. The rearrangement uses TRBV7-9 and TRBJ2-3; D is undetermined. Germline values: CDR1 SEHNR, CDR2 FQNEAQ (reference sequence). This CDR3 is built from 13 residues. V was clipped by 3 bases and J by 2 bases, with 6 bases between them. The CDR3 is CASSFAVTDTQYF. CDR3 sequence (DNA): TGTGCCAGCAGCTTTGCCGTCACAGATACGCAGTATTTT.

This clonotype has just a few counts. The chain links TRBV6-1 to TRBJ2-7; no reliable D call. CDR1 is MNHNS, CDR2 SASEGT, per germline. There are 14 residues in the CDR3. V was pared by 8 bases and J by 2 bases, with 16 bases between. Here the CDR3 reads CASFARADPYEQYF. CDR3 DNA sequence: TGTGCCAGCTTCGCCCGAGCAGATCCCTACGAGCAGTACTTC.

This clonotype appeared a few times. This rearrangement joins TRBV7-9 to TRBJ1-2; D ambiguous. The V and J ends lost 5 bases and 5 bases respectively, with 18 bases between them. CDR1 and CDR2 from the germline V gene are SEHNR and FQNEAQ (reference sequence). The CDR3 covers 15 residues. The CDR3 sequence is CASSPEGGRRYGYTF. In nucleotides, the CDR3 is TGTGCCAGCAGCCCGGAAGGCGGCCGACGGTATGGCTACACCTTC.

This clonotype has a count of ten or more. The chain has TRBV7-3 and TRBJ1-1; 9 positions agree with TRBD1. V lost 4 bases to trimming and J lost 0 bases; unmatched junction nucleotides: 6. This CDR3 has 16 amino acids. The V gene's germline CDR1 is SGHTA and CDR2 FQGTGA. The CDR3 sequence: CASSSPGQGMNTEAFF. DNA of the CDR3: TGTGCCAGCAGCTCTCCGGGACAGGGCATGAACACTGAAGCTTTCTTT.

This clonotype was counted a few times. The CDR3 protein is CSARDPGSYEQYV. The CDR3 DNA sequence: TGCAGTGCTAGAGATCCAGGGTCCTACGAGCAGTACGTC. This chain joins TRBV20-1 and TRBJ2-7; possible D gene TRBD1, 5 bases. Germline CDR1 reads DFQATT; CDR2 reads SNEGSKA (reference sequence). The V end lost 0 bases, the J end lost 1 base, and 7 bases lay between the germline ends. The length of the CDR3 is 13 residues.

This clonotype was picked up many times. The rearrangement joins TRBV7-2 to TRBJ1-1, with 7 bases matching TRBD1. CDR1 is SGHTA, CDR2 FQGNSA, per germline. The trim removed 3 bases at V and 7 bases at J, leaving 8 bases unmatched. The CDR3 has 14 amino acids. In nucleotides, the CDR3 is TGTGCCAGCAGCTTTACAGGGGAGTACGTTGAAGCTTTCTTT. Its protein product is CASSFTGEYVEAFF.

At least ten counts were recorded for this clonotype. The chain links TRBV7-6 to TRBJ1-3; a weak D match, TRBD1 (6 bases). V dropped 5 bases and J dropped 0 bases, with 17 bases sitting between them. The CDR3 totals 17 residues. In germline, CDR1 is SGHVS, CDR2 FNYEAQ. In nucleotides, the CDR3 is TGTGCCAGCAGCGTATCAAAACAGGGAAACTCTGGAAACACCATATATTTT. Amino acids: CASSVSKQGNSGNTIYF.